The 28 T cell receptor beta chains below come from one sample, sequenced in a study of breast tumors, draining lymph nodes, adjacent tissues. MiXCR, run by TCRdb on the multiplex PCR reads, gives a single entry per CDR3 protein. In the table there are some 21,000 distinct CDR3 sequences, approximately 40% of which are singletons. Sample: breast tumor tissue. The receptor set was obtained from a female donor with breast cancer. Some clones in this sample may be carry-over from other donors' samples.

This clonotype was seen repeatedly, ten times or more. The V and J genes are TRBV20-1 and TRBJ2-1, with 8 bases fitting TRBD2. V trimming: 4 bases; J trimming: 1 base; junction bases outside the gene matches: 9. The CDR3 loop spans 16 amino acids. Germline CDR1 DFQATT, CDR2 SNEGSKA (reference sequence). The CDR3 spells CSAIEDGGASYNEQFF. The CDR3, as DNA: TGCAGTGCTATAGAAGACGGGGGGGCTTCCTACAATGAGCAGTTCTTC.

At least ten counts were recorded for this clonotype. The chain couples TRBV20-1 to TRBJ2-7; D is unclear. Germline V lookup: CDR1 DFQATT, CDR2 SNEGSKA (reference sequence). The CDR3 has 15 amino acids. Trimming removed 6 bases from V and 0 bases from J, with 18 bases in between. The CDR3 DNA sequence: TGCAGTGCGACAACGACCGCACTCGGCTCCTACGAGCAGTACTTC. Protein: CSATTTALGSYEQYF.

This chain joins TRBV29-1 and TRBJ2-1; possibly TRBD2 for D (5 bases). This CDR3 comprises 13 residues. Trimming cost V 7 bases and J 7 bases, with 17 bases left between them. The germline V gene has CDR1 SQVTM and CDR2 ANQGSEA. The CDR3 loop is CSGDGIQANEQFF. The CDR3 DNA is TGCAGCGGCGACGGGATTCAGGCGAATGAGCAGTTCTTC.

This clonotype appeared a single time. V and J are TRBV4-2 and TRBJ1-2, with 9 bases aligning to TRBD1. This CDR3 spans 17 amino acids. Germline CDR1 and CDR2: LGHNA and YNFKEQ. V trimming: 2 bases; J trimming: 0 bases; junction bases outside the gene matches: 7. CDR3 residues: CASSQHRGRTTNYGYTF. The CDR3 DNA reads TGTGCCAGCAGCCAACACAGGGGGCGGACCACTAACTATGGCTACACCTTC.

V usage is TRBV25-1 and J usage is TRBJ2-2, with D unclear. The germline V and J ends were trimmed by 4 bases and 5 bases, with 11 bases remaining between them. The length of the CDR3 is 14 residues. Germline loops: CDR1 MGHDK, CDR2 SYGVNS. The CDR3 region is CASSADLGTGELFF. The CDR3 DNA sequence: TGTGCCAGCAGTGCTGACCTGGGTACCGGGGAGCTGTTTTTT.

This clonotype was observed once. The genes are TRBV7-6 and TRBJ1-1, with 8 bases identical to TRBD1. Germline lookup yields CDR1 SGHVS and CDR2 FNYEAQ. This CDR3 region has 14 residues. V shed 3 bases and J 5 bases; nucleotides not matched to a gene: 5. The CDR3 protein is CASSLPGGRTEAFF. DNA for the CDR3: TGTGCCAGCAGCTTGCCAGGGGGCAGGACTGAAGCTTTCTTT.

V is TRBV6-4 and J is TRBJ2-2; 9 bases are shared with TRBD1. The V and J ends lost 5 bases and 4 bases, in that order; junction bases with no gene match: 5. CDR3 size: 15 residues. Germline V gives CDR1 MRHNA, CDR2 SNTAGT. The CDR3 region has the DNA TGTGCCAGCAGTCACGGGGACAGGGCCACCGGGGAGCTGTTTTTT. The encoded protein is CASSHGDRATGELFF.

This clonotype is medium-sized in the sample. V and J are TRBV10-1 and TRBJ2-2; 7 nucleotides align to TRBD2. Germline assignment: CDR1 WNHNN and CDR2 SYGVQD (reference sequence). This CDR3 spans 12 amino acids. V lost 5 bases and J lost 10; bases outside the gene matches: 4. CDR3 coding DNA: TGCGCCAGCAGTCCCGGGGGGTCGGAGCTGTTTTTT. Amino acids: CASSPGGSELFF.

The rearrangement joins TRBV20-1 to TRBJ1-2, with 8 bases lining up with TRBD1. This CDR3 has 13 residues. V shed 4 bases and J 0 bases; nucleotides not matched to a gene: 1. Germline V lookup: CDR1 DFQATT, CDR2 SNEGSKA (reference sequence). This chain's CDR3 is CSAKTGANYGYTF. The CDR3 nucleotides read TGCAGTGCTAAGACAGGGGCTAACTATGGCTACACCTTC.

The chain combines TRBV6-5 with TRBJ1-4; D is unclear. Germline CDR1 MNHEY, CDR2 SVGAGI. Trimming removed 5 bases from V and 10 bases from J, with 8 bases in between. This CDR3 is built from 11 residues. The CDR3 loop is CASSGEGKLFF. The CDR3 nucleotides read TGTGCCAGCAGTGGCGAGGGAAAACTGTTTTTT.

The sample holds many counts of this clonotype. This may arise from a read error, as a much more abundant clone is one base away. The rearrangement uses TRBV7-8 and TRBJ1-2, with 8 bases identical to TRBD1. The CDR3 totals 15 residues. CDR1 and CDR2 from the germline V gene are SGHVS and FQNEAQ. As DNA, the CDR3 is TGTGCCAGCAGCCCACAGACAGGGGCGGGCTATGGCTACCCCTTC. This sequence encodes CASSPQTGAGYGYPF.

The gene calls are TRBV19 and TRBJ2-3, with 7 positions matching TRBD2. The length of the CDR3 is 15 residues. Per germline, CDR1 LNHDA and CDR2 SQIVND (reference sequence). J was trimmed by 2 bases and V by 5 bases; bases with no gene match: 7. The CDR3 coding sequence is TGTGCCAGTAGTCCGACAGCGGGACCCACAGATACGCAGTATTTT. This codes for CASSPTAGPTDTQYF.

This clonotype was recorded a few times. The CDR3 sequence: CSVEHYGYTF. As DNA, the CDR3 is TGCAGCGTTGAACACTATGGCTACACCTTC. This sequence joins TRBV29-1 and TRBJ1-2; D unresolved. This CDR3 has 10 residues. Between the trimmed V and J ends, which lost 2 bases and 3 bases, there was a span of 1 base. CDR1 is SQVTM, CDR2 ANQGSEA, per germline.

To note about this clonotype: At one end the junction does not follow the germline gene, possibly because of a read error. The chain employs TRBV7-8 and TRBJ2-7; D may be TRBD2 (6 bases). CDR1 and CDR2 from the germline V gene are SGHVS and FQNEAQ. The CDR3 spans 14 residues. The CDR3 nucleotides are TGTGCCAGCACCTTAGGAGGGGCGAAGTACGAGCAGTACTTC. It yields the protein CASTLGGAKYEQYF.

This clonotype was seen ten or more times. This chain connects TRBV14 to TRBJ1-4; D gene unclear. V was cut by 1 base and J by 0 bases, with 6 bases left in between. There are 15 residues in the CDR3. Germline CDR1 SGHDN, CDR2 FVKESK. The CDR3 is CASSQATATNEKLFF. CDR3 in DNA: TGTGCCAGCAGCCAAGCTACAGCAACTAATGAAAAACTGTTTTTT.

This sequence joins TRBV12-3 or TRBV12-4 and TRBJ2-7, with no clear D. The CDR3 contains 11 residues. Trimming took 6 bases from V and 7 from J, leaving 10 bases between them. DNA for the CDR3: TGTGCCAGCAGCCGGAGTAGGGAGCAGTACTTC. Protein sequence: CASSRSREQYF.

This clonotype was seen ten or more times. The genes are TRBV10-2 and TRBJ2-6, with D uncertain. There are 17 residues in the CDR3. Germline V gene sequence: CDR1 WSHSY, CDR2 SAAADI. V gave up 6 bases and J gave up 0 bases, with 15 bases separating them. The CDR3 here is CASRLTSPSSGANVLTF. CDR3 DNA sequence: TGCGCCAGCAGACTGACATCCCCGAGCTCTGGGGCCAACGTCCTGACTTTC.

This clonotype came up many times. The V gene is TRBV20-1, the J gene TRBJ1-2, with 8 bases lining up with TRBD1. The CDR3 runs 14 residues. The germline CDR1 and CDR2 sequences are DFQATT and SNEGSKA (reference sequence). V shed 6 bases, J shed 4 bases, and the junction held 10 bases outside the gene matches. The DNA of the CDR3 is TGCAGTGCGGAAACCGGGACAGGCCTCTATGGCTACACCTTC. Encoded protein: CSAETGTGLYGYTF.

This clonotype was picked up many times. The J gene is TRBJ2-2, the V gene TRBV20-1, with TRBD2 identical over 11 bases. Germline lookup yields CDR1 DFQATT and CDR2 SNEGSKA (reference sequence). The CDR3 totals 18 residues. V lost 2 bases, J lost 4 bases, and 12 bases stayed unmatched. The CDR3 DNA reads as TGCAGTGCTAGATACTACACTAGCGGGAGTATAAGCACCGGGGAGCTGTTTTTT. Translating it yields CSARYYTSGSISTGELFF.

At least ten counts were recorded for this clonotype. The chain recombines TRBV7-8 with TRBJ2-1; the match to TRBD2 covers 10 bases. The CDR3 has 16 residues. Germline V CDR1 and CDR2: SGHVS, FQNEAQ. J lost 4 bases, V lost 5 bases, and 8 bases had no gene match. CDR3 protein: CASSETGLAAYNEQFF. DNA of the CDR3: TGTGCCAGCAGCGAGACAGGACTAGCGGCTTACAATGAGCAGTTCTTC.

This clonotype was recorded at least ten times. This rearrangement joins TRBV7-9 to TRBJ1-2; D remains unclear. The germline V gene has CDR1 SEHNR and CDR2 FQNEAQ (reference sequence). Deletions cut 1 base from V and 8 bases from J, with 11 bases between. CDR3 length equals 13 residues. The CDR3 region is CASSLGVGSGYTF. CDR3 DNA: TGTGCCAGCAGCTTAGGCGTTGGGAGCGGCTACACCTTC.

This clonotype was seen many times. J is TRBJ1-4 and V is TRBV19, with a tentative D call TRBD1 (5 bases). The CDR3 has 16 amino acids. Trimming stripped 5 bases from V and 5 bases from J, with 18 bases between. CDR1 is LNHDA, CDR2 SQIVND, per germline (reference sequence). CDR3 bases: TGTGCCAGTAGTTCTCGAACCGGGACGAGAAATGAAAAACTGTTTTTT. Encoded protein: CASSSRTGTRNEKLFF.

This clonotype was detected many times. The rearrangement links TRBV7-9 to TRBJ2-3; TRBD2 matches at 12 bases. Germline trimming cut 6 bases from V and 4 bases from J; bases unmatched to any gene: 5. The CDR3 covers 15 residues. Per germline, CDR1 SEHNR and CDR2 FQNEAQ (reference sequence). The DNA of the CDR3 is TGTGCCAGCAGTCTAGCGGGGGGGAACCCAGATACGCAGTATTTT. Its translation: CASSLAGGNPDTQYF.

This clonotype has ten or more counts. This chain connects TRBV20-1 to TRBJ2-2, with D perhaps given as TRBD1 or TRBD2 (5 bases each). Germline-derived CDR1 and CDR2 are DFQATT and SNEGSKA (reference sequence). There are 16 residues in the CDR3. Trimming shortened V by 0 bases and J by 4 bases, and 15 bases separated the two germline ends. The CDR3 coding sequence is TGCAGTGCTAGAGATTCCTGGCGAGGGGCCACCGGGGAGCTGTTTTTT. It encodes CSARDSWRGATGELFF.

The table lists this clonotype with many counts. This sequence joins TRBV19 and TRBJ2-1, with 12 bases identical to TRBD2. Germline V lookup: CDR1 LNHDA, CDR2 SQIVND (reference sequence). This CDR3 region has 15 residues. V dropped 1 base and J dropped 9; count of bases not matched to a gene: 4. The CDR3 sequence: CASSIATSGRGEQFF. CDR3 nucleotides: TGTGCCAGTAGTATAGCGACTAGCGGGAGAGGTGAGCAGTTCTTC.

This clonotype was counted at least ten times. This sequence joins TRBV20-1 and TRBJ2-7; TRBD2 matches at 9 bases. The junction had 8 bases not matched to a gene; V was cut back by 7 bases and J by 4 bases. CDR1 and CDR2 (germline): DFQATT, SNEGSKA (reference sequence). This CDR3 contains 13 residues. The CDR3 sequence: CSVIAGEAYEQYF. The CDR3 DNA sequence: TGCAGTGTCATAGCGGGAGAGGCTTACGAGCAGTACTTC.

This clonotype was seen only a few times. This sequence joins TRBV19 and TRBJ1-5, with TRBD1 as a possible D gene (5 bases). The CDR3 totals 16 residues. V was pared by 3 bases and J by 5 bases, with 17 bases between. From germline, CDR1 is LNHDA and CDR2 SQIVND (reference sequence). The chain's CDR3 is CASSIQGTTGDQPQHF. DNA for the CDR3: TGTGCCAGTAGTATTCAAGGGACTACAGGAGATCAGCCCCAGCATTTT.

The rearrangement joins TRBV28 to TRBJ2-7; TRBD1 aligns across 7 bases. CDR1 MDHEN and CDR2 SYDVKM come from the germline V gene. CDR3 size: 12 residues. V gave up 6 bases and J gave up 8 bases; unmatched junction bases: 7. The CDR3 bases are TGTGCCAGCAGGACGACAGGGCAGAAGCAGTACTTC. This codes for CASRTTGQKQYF.